The rows below give T cell receptor beta chains drawn from one sample of a study of T cells after yellow fever vaccination. TCRdb redid the calling of the 5' RACE reads with MiXCR, one entry per CDR3 protein. This table has fewer than 500,000 distinct CDR3 sequences, approximately 19% appearing once. The sample consisted of PBMCs, taken before the yellow fever booster vaccination. The source is a young man who received the YFV17D yellow fever vaccine. Each CDR3 is given with its conserved first and last residue. D genes are given only for firm matches. Expanded clones get a size class; other rows say once, few or many, or leave the size out.

CDR3nt: TGTGCCAGCAGGTCCGGGTCGGAGGGGACTGAAGCTTTCTTT; CDR3aa: CASRSGSEGTEAFF; j_gene: TRBJ1-1; abundance: .; v_gene: TRBV12-3/TRBV12-4; d_gene: .
CDR3nt: TGTGCCAGCAGTCCAGGACAGGGGGCGGCGGCCCAGCATTTT; CDR3aa: CASSPGQGAAAQHF; j_gene: TRBJ1-5; abundance: few; v_gene: TRBV12-3/TRBV12-4; d_gene: TRBD1
CDR3nt: TGTGCCAGCAGTTCCCCGGGACAGGGGGCGGTAAGAGTTGGCTACACCTTC; CDR3aa: CASSSPGQGAVRVGYTF; j_gene: TRBJ1-2; abundance: few; v_gene: TRBV12-3/TRBV12-4; d_gene: TRBD1
CDR3nt: TGTGCCAGCAGCCAGGAACAAGAGACCCAGTACTTC; CDR3aa: CASSQEQETQYF; j_gene: TRBJ2-5; abundance: many; v_gene: TRBV12-3/TRBV12-4; d_gene: .
CDR3nt: TGTGCCAGCAGCGAACGGACAGGGGACTATGGCTACACCTTC; CDR3aa: CASSERTGDYGYTF; j_gene: TRBJ1-2; abundance: .; v_gene: TRBV7-9; d_gene: TRBD1
CDR3nt: TGTGCCAGCAGCCAAGCGGGGAACTACGAGCAGTACTTC; CDR3aa: CASSQAGNYEQYF; j_gene: TRBJ2-7; abundance: few; v_gene: TRBV3-1; d_gene: .
CDR3nt: TGTGCCAGCAGCCAACTCGTAGCGGCCACCACAGATACGCAGTATTTT; CDR3aa: CASSQLVAATTDTQYF; j_gene: TRBJ2-3; abundance: few; v_gene: TRBV6-2/TRBV6-3; d_gene: .
CDR3nt: TGTGCCAGCAGTATGTGGGGGGGTACAGATACGCAGTATTTT; CDR3aa: CASSMWGGTDTQYF; j_gene: TRBJ2-3; abundance: few; v_gene: TRBV7-2; d_gene: TRBD2
CDR3nt: TGTGCCAGCAGCTTGACAGGGGACGGGGAGCAGTACTTC; CDR3aa: CASSLTGDGEQYF; j_gene: TRBJ2-7; abundance: few; v_gene: TRBV7-9; d_gene: TRBD1
CDR3nt: TGTGCCAGCAGCGTAGGTAATCAAGAGACCCAGTACTTC; CDR3aa: CASSVGNQETQYF; j_gene: TRBJ2-5; abundance: .; v_gene: TRBV9; d_gene: .
CDR3nt: TGTGCCAGCAGCTCGACTCTCAAGTCACCCCTCCACTTT; CDR3aa: CASSSTLKSPLHF; j_gene: TRBJ1-6; abundance: .; v_gene: TRBV25-1; d_gene: .
CDR3nt: TGTGCCAGCAGCTCGTACGTAGCGGGGACTAGCACAGATACGCAGTATTTT; CDR3aa: CASSSYVAGTSTDTQYF; j_gene: TRBJ2-3; abundance: .; v_gene: TRBV27; d_gene: TRBD2
CDR3nt: TGTGCCAGCAGTGACAGGTGGAGGGAGACCCAGTACTTC; CDR3aa: CASSDRWRETQYF; j_gene: TRBJ2-5; abundance: .; v_gene: TRBV6-2/TRBV6-3; d_gene: .
CDR3nt: TGTGCCAGCAGTTTTACTCAGGGTGATGAGCAGTTCTTC; CDR3aa: CASSFTQGDEQFF; j_gene: TRBJ2-1; abundance: few; v_gene: TRBV5-4; d_gene: .
CDR3nt: TGTGCCAGCAGAAAACCCTGGGCGGATAGCACAGATACGCAGTATTTT; CDR3aa: CASRKPWADSTDTQYF; j_gene: TRBJ2-3; abundance: few; v_gene: TRBV11-2; d_gene: .
CDR3nt: TGTGCCACCAGCAGAGGGGGGAGTTCACCCCTCCACTTT; CDR3aa: CATSRGGSSPLHF; j_gene: TRBJ1-6; abundance: .; v_gene: TRBV15; d_gene: .
CDR3nt: TGTGCCAGCAGCTTAATACGCGGGGGGGAAGAGACCCAGTACTTC; CDR3aa: CASSLIRGGEETQYF; j_gene: TRBJ2-5; abundance: .; v_gene: TRBV7-2; d_gene: TRBD2
CDR3nt: TGTGCCAGCAGCTTTAACAGGCTAACCGGGGAGCTGTTTTTT; CDR3aa: CASSFNRLTGELFF; j_gene: TRBJ2-2; abundance: few; v_gene: TRBV7-2; d_gene: .
CDR3nt: TGTGCCTGGAGTCTAAAGGGGGGAGATACGCAGTATTTT; CDR3aa: CAWSLKGGDTQYF; j_gene: TRBJ2-3; abundance: .; v_gene: TRBV30; d_gene: .
CDR3nt: TGTGCCAGCAGCTTAGGGCACTCGGGCGAAGCGTACGAGCAGTACTTC; CDR3aa: CASSLGHSGEAYEQYF; j_gene: TRBJ2-7; abundance: .; v_gene: TRBV11-2; d_gene: .
CDR3nt: TGTGCCAGCAGCCTCCAGGGGGGGGGCTCTGGCTACACCTTC; CDR3aa: CASSLQGGGSGYTF; j_gene: TRBJ1-2; abundance: .; v_gene: TRBV6-5; d_gene: TRBD1
CDR3nt: TGTGCCACCAGTGAAATCCGGGACAGGAACACTGAAGCTTTCTTT; CDR3aa: CATSEIRDRNTEAFF; j_gene: TRBJ1-1; abundance: few; v_gene: TRBV24-1; d_gene: TRBD1
CDR3nt: TGTGCCAGCAGCTTGAGTTACCGGGACAGTAGTGGAGAGACCCAGTACTTC; CDR3aa: CASSLSYRDSSGETQYF; j_gene: TRBJ2-5; abundance: few; v_gene: TRBV7-9; d_gene: TRBD1
CDR3nt: TGTGCCAGCAGCGACAGGGGCGCAGATACGCAGTATTTT; CDR3aa: CASSDRGADTQYF; j_gene: TRBJ2-3; abundance: few; v_gene: TRBV27; d_gene: TRBD1
CDR3nt: TGTGCCACCAGTGATTCGGGACAGGGTACCGGGGAGCTGTTTTTT; CDR3aa: CATSDSGQGTGELFF; j_gene: TRBJ2-2; abundance: many; v_gene: TRBV24-1; d_gene: TRBD1
CDR3nt: TGTGCCAGCAGTGGGGCTAGCGGATACACAGATACGCAGTATTTT; CDR3aa: CASSGASGYTDTQYF; j_gene: TRBJ2-3; abundance: .; v_gene: TRBV2; d_gene: TRBD2
CDR3nt: TGTGCCAGCAGCGTAGACCTGCGGGTCCATACGCAGTATTTT; CDR3aa: CASSVDLRVHTQYF; j_gene: TRBJ2-3; abundance: once; v_gene: TRBV9; d_gene: .
CDR3nt: TGTGCCAGCAGCCCGTCACTGGATATGAACACTGAAGCTTTCTTT; CDR3aa: CASSPSLDMNTEAFF; j_gene: TRBJ1-1; abundance: .; v_gene: TRBV7-2; d_gene: .
CDR3nt: TGTGCCAGCAGCCAACCGACAGGGGGCCGGAACGAGCAGTACTTC; CDR3aa: CASSQPTGGRNEQYF; j_gene: TRBJ2-7; abundance: .; v_gene: TRBV3-1; d_gene: TRBD1
CDR3nt: TGTGCCAGCAGCGGCGTGGGCTATGAAGCTTTCTTT; CDR3aa: CASSGVGYEAFF; j_gene: TRBJ1-1; abundance: once; v_gene: TRBV9; d_gene: .
CDR3nt: TGTGCCAGCAGCTCTTCTGATGAAGCTTTCTTT; CDR3aa: CASSSSDEAFF; j_gene: TRBJ1-1; abundance: few; v_gene: TRBV11-2; d_gene: .
CDR3nt: TGTGCCAGCAGTAATAGGAACTATGGCTACACCTTC; CDR3aa: CASSNRNYGYTF; j_gene: TRBJ1-2; abundance: .; v_gene: TRBV25-1; d_gene: .
CDR3nt: TGTGCCAGCAGTTACCAGGGTGCCCTGTTTTTT; CDR3aa: CASSYQGALFF; j_gene: TRBJ1-4; abundance: few; v_gene: TRBV6-2/TRBV6-3; d_gene: .
CDR3nt: TGTGCCAGCAGTGAAATACGCGTAGGTCAGGGTTGGGAGACCCAGTACTTC; CDR3aa: CASSEIRVGQGWETQYF; j_gene: TRBJ2-5; abundance: .; v_gene: TRBV6-1; d_gene: .
CDR3nt: TGTGCCAGCAGGGGCCCGGGACAGGTAAATCAGCCCCAGCATTTT; CDR3aa: CASRGPGQVNQPQHF; j_gene: TRBJ1-5; abundance: few; v_gene: TRBV6-4; d_gene: TRBD1